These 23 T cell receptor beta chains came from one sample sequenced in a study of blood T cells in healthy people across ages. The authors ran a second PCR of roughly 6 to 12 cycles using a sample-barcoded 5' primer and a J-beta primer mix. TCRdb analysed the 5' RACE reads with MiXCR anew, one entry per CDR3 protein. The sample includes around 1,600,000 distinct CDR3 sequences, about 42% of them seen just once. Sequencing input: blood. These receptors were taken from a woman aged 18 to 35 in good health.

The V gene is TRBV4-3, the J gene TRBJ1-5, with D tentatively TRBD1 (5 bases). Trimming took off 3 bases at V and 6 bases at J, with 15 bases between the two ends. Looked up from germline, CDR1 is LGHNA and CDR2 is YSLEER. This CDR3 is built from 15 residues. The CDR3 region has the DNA TGCGCCAGCAGCCAGTCGGTCGGGGACCCTCAGCCCCAGCATTTT. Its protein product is CASSQSVGDPQPQHF.

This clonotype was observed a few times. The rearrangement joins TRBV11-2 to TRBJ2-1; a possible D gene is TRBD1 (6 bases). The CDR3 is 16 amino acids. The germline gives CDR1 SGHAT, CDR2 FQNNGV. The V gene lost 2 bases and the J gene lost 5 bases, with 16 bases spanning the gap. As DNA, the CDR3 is TGTGCCAGCAGCTTACACCCCTTCCGACAGGACAATGAGCAGTTCTTC. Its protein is CASSLHPFRQDNEQFF. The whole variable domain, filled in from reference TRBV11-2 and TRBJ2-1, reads EAGVAQSPRYKIIEKRQSVAFWCNPISGHATLYWYQQILGQGPKLLIQFQNNGVVDDSQLPKDRFSAERLKGVDSTLKIQPAKLEDSAVYLCASSLHPFRQDNEQFFGPGTRLTVL.

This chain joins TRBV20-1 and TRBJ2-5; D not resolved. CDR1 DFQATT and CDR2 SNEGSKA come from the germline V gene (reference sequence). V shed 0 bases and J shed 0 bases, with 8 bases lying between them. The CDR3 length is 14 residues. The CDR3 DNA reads TGCAGTGCTAGAGATTTTCGGAACCAAGAGACCCAGTACTTC. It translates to CSARDFRNQETQYF.

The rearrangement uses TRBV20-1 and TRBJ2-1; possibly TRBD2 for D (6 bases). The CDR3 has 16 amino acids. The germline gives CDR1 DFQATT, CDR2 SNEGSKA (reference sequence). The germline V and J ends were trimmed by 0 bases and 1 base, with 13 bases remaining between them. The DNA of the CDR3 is TGCAGTGCTAGAGATTCTCGGGGAGGATCCTACAATGAGCAGTTCTTC. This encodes CSARDSRGGSYNEQFF.

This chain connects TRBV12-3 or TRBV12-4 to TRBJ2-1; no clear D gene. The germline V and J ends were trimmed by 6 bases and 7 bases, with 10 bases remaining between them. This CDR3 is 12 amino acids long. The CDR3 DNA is TGTGCCAGCAGGGGTAGAACAAATGAGCAGTTCTTC. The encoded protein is CASRGRTNEQFF.

Written as DNA, the CDR3 is TGTGCCAGCAGTAAAGGAGGAATGGTTGTCAATGAGCAGTTCTTC. Translated, it gives CASSKGGMVVNEQFF. The chain combines TRBV27 with TRBJ2-1, with TRBD2 as a possible D gene (5 bases). Trimming left V 5 bases short and J 6 bases short, with 17 bases between. Per germline, CDR1 MNHEY and CDR2 SMNVEV (reference sequence). CDR3 length equals 15 residues.

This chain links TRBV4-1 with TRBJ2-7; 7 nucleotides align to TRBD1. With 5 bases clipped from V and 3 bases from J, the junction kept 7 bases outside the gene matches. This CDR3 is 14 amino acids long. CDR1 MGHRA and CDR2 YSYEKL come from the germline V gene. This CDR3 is CASSTIRDSYEQYF. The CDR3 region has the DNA TGCGCCAGCAGCACTATCCGGGACAGCTACGAGCAGTACTTC.

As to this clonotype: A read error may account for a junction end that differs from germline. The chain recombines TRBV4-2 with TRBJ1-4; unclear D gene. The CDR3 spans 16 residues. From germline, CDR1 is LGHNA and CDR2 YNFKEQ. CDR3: CANSQDPHGGNEKLFF. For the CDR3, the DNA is TGTGCCAACAGCCAAGATCCCCATGGCGGGAATGAAAAACTGTTTTTT.

CDR3 DNA sequence: TGTGCCTGGATATTTCCGATGGCAGGCTATGGCTACACCTTC. The encoded protein is CAWIFPMAGYGYTF. This chain links TRBV30 with TRBJ1-2; no clear D gene. The CDR3 consists of 14 residues. Looked up from germline, CDR1 is GTSNPN and CDR2 is SVGIG (reference sequence). With 4 bases removed from V and 4 bases from J, the gap between germline ends came to 16 bases.

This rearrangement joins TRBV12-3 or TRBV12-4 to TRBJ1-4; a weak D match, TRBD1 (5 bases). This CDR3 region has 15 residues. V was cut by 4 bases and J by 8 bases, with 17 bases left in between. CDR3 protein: CASSSSGALGEKLFF. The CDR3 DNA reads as TGTGCCAGCAGTTCCTCCGGGGCCCTAGGGGAAAAACTGTTTTTT.

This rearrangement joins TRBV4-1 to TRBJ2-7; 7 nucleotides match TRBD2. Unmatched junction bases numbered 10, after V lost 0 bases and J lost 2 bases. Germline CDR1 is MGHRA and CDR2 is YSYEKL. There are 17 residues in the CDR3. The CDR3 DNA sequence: TGCGCCAGCAGCCAAGAACTTCCCCTAGCGGTGCCCTACGAGCAGTACTTC. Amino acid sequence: CASSQELPLAVPYEQYF.

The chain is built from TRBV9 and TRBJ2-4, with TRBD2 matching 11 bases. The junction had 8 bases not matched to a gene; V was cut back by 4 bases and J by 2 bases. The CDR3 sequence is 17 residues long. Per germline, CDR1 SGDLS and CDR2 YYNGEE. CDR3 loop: CASSPHSGRDTKNIQYF. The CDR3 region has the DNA TGTGCCAGCAGCCCCCATAGCGGGAGGGATACCAAAAACATTCAGTACTTC. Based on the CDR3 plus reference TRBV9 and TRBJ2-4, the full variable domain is DSGVTQTPKHLITATGQRVTLRCSPRSGDLSVYWYQQSLDQGLQFLIQYYNGEERAKGNILERFSAQQFPDLHSELNLSSLELGDSALYFCASSPHSGRDTKNIQYFGAGTRLSVL.

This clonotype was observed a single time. Here the CDR3 DNA reads TGTGCCAGCAGCTTGAGCGAGCGCCGCTACGAGCAGTACTTC. Translating gives CASSLSERRYEQYF. The chain is built from TRBV5-6 and TRBJ2-7; D is unclear. The CDR3 extends over 14 amino acids. Trimming left V 1 base short and J 3 bases short, with 11 bases between. CDR1 is SGHDT and CDR2 is YYEEEE in the germline V gene.

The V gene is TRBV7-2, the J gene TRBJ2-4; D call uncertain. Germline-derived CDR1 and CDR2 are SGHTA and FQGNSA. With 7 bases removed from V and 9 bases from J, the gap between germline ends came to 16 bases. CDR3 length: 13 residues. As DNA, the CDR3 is TGTGCCAGCACTCCAAGGGCGCCGGGCATTCAGTACTTC. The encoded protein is CASTPRAPGIQYF.

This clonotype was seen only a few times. The CDR3 nucleotides are TGCAGTGCTAGAGTAAGGGCAGAGGGTCAGCCCCAGCATTTT. Protein: CSARVRAEGQPQHF. This rearrangement joins TRBV20-1 to TRBJ1-5; D ambiguous. This CDR3 has 14 residues. Per germline, CDR1 DFQATT and CDR2 SNEGSKA (reference sequence). Trimming removed 1 base at V and 6 bases at J, with 13 bases between.

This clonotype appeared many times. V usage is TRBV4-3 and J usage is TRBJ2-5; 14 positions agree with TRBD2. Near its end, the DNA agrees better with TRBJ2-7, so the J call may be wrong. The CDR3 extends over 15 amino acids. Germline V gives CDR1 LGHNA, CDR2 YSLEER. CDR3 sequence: CASSAGLAGVYEQYF. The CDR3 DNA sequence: TGCGCCAGCAGCGCGGGACTAGCGGGGGTCTACGAGCAGTACTTC.

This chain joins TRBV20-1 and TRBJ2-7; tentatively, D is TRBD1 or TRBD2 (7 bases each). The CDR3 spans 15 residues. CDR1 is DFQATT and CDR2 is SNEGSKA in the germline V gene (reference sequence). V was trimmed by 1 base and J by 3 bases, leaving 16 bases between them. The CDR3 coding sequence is TGCAGTGCTAGAGCGAACAGGGGCGGGAGCTACGAGCAGTACTTC. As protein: CSARANRGGSYEQYF.

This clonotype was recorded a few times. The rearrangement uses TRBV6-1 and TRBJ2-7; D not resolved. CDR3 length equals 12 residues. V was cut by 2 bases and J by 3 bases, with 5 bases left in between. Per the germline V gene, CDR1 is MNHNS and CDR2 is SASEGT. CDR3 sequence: CASSETFYEQYF. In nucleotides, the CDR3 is TGTGCCAGCAGTGAAACTTTCTACGAGCAGTACTTC.

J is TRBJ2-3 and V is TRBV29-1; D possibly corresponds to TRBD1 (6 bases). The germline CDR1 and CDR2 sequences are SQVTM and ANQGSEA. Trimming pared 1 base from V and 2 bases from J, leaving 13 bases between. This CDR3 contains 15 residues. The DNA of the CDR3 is TGCAGCGTTGAAGGGACGAGGGGGTACACAGATACGCAGTATTTT. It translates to CSVEGTRGYTDTQYF.

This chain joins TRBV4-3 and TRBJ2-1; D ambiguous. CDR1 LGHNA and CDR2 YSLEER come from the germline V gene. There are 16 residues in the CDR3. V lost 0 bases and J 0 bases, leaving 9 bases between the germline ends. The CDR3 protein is CASSQDQPSSYNEQFF. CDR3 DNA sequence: TGCGCCAGCAGCCAAGATCAGCCGAGCTCCTACAATGAGCAGTTCTTC.

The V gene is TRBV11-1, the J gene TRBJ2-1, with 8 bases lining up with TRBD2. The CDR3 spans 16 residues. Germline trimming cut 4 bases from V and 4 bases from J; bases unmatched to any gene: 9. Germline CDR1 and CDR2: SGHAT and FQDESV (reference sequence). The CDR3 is CASSSHRAGVYNEQFF. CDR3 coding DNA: TGTGCCAGCAGCTCCCACAGAGCGGGAGTGTACAATGAGCAGTTCTTC.

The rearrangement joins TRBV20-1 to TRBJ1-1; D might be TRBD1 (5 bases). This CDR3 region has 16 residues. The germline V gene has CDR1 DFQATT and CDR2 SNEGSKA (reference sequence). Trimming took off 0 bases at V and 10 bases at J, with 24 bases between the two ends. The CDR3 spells CSARDWRDRLSGGAFF. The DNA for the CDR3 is TGCAGTGCTAGAGATTGGCGGGACCGCTTAAGTGGGGGAGCTTTCTTT.

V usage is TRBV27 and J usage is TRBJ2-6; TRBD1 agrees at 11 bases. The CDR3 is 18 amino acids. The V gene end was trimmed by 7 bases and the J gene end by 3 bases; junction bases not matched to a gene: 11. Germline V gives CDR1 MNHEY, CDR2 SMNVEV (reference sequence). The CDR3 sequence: CASTLRGQGAYGANVLTF. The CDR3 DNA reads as TGTGCCAGCACCCTAAGAGGACAGGGGGCATATGGGGCCAACGTCCTGACTTTC.